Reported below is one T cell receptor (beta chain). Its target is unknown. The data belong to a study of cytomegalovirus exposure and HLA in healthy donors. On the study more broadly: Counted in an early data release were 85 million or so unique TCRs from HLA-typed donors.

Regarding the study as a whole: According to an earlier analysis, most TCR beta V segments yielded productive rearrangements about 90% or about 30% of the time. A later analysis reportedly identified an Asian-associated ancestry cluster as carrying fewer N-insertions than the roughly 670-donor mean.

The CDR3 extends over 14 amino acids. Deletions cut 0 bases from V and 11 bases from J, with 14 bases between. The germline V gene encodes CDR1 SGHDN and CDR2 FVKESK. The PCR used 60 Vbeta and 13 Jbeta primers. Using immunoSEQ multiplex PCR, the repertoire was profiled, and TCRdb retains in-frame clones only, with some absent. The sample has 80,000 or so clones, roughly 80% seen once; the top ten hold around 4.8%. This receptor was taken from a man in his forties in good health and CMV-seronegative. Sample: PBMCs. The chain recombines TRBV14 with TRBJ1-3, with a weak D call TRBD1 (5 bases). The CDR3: CASSQEAGLPPIYF. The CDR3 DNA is TGTGCCAGCAGCCAAGAGGCAGGGCTTCCTCCCATATATTTT.